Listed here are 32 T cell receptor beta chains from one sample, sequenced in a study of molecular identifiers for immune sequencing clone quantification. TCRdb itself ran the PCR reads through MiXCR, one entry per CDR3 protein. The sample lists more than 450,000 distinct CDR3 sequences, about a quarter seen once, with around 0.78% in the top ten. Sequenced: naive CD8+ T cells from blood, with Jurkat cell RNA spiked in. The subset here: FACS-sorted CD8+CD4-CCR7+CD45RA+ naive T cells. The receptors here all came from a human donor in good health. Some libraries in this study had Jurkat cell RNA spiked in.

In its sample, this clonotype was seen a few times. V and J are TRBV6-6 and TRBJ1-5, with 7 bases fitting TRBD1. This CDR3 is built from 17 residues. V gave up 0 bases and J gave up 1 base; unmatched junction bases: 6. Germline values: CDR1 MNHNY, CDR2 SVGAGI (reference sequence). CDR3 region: CASSYSSRGQSNQPQHF. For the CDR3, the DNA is TGTGCCAGCAGTTACTCGAGTAGGGGACAGAGCAATCAGCCCCAGCATTTT.

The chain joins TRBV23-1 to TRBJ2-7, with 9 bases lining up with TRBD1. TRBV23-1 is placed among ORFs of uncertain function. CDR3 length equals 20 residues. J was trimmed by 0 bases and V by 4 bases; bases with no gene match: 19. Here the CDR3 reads CASSLSPGTGPKRHSYEQYF. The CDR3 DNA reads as TGCGCCAGCAGTCTTTCCCCGGGGACAGGGCCAAAACGTCACTCCTACGAGCAGTACTTC.

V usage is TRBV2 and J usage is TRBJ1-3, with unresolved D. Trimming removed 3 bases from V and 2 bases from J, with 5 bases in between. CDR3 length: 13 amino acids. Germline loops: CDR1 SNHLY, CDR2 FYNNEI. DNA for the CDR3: TGTGCCAGCAGTGATGTTCCTGGAAACACCATATATTTT. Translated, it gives CASSDVPGNTIYF.

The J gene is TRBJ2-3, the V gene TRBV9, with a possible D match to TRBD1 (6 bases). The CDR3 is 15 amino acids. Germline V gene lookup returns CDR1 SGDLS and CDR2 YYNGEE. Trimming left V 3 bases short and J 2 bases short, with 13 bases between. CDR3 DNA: TGTGCCAGCAGCGCCCAACGGGACACCACAGATACGCAGTATTTT. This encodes CASSAQRDTTDTQYF.

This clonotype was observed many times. The CDR3: CASSGSGEDQPQHF. In DNA form, the CDR3 reads TGCGCCAGCAGCGGGTCCGGGGAGGATCAGCCCCAGCATTTT. The J gene is TRBJ1-5, the V gene TRBV4-1; D call uncertain. Trimming took 5 bases from V and 5 from J, leaving 13 bases between them. This CDR3 contains 14 residues. Germline CDR1 is MGHRA and CDR2 is YSYEKL.

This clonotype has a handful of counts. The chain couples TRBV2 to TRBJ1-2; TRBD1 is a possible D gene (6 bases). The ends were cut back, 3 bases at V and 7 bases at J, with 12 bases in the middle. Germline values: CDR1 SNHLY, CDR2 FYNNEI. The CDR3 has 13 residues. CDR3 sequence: CASSDWTDGGYTF. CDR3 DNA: TGTGCCAGCAGTGACTGGACAGACGGTGGCTACACCTTC.

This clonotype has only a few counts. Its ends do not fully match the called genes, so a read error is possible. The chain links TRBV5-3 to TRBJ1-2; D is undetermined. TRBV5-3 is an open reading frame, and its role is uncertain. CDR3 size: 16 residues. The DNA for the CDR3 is TGTGCCAGCAGCTTGAGGCATGAGGCAGGCAGGAATGGCTACACCTTC. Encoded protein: CASSLRHEAGRNGYTF.

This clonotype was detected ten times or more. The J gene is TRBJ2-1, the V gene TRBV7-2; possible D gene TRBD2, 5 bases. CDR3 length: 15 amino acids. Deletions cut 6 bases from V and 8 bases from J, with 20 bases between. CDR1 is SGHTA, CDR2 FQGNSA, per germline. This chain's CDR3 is CASSPQVIAIDEQFF. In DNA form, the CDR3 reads TGTGCCAGCAGTCCCCAAGTAATAGCGATCGATGAGCAGTTCTTC.

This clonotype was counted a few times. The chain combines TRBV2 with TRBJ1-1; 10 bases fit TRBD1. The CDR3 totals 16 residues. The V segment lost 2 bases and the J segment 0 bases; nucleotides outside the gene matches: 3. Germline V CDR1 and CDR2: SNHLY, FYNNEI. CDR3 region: CASSELGTGVNTEAFF. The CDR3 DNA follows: TGTGCCAGCAGTGAACTAGGGACAGGGGTGAACACTGAAGCTTTCTTT.

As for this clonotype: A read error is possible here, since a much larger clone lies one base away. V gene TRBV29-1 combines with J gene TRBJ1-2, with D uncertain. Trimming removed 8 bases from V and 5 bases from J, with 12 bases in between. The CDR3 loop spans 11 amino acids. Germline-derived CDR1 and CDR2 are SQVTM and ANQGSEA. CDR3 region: CSCADYYGYTF. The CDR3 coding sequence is TGCAGCTGCGCTGACTATTATGGCTACACCTTC.

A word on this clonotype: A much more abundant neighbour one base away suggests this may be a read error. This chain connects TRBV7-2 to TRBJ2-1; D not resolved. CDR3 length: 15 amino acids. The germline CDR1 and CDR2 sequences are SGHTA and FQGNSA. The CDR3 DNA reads TGTGCCAGCAGCTTAGATGGGAATGCCTACAATGAGCAGCTCTTC. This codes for CASSLDGNAYNEQLF.

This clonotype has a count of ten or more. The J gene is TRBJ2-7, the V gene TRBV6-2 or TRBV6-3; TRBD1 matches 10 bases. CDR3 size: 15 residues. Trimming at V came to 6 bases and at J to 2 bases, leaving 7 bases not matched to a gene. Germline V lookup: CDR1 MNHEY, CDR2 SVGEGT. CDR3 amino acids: CASSSDRGPTYEQYF. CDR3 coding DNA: TGTGCCAGCAGCAGTGACAGGGGGCCTACCTACGAGCAGTACTTC.

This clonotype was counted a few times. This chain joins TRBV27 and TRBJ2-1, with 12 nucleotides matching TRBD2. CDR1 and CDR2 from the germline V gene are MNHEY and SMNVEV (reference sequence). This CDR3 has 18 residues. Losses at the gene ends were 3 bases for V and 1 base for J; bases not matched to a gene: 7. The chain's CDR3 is CASSFMLAGGPSYNEQFF. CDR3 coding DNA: TGTGCCAGCAGTTTTATGCTAGCGGGGGGGCCTTCCTACAATGAGCAGTTCTTC.

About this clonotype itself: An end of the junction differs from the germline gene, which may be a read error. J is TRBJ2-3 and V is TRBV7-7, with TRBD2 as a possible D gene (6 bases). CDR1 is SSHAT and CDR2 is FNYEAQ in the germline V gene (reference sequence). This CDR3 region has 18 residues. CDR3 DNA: TGTGCTAGCAGCTTAGAGGTCGCGGGGCGGAGGGTGACAGATACGCAGTATTTT. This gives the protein CASSLEVAGRRVTDTQYF.

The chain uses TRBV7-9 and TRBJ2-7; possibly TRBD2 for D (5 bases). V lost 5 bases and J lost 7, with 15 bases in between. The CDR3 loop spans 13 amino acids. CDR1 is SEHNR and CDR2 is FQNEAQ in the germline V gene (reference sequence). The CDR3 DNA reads TGTGCCAGCAGCCAAGCGGTGGGTCAGGAGCAGTACTTC. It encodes CASSQAVGQEQYF.

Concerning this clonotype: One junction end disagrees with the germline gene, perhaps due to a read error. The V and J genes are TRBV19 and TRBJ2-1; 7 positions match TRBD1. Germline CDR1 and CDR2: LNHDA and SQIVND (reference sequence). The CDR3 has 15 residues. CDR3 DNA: TGTGCCAGTAGTATGGGGGACAGTGCCTACAATAAGCAGTTCTTC. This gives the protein CASSMGDSAYNKQFF.

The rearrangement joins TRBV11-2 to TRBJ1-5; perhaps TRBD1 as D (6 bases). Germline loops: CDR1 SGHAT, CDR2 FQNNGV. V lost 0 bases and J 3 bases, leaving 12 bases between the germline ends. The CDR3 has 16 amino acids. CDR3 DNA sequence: TGTGCCAGCAGCTTAGACGGGGGCCAGACCAATCAGCCCCAGCATTTT. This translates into CASSLDGGQTNQPQHF.

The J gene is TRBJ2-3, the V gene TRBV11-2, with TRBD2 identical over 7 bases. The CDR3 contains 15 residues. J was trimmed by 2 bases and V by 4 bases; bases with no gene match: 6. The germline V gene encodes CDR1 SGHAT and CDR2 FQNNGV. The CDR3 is CASSSWRDYTDTQYF. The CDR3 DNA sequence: TGTGCCAGCAGCTCCTGGCGGGACTACACAGATACGCAGTATTTT.

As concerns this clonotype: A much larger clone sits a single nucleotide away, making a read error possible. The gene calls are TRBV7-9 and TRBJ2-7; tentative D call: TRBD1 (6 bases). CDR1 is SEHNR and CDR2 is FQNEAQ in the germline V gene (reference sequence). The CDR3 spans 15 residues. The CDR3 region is CASSPPGSGGYGQYF. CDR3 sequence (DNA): TGTGCCAGCAGCCCGCCGGGGTCTGGGGGCTACGGGCAGTACTTC.

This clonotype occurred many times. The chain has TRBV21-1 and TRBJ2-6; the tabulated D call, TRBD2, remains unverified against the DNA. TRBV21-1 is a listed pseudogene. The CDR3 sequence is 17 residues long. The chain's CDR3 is CASSTPGRPSGANVLTF. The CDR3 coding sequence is TGTGCCAGCAGCACACCGGGACGGCCCTCTGGGGCCAACGTCCTGACTTTC.

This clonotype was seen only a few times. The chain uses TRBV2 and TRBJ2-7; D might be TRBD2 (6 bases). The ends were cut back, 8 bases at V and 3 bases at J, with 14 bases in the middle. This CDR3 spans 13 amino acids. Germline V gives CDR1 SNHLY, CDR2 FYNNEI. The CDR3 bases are TGTGCCAGCTCCGGGACTGCGGTCTACGAGCAGTACTTC. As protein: CASSGTAVYEQYF.

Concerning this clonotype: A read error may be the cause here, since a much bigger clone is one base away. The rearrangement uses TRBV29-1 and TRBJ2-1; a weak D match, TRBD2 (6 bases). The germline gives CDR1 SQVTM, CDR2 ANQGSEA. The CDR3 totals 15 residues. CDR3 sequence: CNHAPGLLDHNEQFF. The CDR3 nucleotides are TGCAACCATGCCCCGGGACTTCTCGACCACAATGAGCAGTTCTTC.

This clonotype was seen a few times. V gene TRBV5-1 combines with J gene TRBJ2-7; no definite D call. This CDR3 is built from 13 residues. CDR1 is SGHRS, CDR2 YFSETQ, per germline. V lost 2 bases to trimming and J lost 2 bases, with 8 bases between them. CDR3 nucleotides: TGCGCCAGCAGCTTCGGCATCACCTACGAGCAGTACTTC. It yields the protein CASSFGITYEQYF.

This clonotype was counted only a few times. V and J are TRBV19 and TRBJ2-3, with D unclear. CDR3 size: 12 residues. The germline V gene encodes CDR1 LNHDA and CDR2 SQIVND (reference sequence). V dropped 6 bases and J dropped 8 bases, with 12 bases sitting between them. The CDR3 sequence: CASRVGSSTQYF. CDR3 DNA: TGTGCCAGTAGAGTAGGTTCCAGTACGCAGTATTTT.

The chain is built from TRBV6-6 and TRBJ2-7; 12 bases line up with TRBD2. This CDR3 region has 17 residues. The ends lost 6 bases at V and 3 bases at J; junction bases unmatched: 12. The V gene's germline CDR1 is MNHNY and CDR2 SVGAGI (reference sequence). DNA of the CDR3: TGTGCCAGCAGGGTCGCGACTAGCGGGAGTTTAGGCTACGAGCAGTACTTC. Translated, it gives CASRVATSGSLGYEQYF.

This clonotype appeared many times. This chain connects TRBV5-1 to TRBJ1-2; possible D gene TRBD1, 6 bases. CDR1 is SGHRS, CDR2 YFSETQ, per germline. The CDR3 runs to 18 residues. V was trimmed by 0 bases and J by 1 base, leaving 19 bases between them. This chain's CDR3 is CASSLVFYRDMFNYGYTF. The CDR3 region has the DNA TGCGCCAGCAGCTTGGTTTTTTACAGGGACATGTTTAACTATGGCTACACCTTC.

CDR3 sequence reads: CASNEAGGLEPQYF. In DNA form, the CDR3 reads TGTGCCAGCAATGAAGCGGGGGGGCTCGAGCCCCAGTACTTC. This sequence joins TRBV9 and TRBJ2-5, with 10 bases identical to TRBD2. Germline V CDR1 and CDR2: SGDLS, YYNGEE. Unmatched junction bases numbered 11, after V lost 6 bases and J lost 9 bases. The CDR3 has 14 amino acids.

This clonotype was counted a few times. The CDR3 DNA sequence: TGTGCCAGCAGTCCAGACAGGGGGCGCTTACAATGGAGCACAGATACGCAGTATTTT. As protein: CASSPDRGRLQWSTDTQYF. This chain joins TRBV7-9 and TRBJ2-3, with 10 bases identical to TRBD1. Trimming at V came to 6 bases and at J to 0 bases, leaving 15 bases not matched to a gene. The CDR3 covers 19 residues. Per germline, CDR1 SEHNR and CDR2 FQNEAQ (reference sequence). The full variable domain, completed using reference TRBV7-9 and TRBJ2-3, is DTGVSQNPRHKITKRGQNVTFRCDPISEHNRLYWYRQTLGQGPEFLTYFQNEAQLEKSRLLSDRFSAERPKGSFSTLEIQRTEQGDSAMYLCASSPDRGRLQWSTDTQYFGPGTRLTVL.

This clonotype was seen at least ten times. The CDR3 nucleotides are TGCGCCAGCAGCCCAGGATCGGAGCAGTACTTC. The encoded protein is CASSPGSEQYF. The chain links TRBV4-1 to TRBJ2-7; D ambiguous. Germline assignment: CDR1 MGHRA and CDR2 YSYEKL. V lost 4 bases and J lost 7, with 8 bases in between. CDR3 length: 11 amino acids.

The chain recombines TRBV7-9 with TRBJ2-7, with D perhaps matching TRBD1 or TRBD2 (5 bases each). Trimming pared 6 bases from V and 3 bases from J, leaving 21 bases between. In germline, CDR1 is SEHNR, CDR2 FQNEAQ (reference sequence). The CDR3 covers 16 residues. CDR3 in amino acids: CASSPRLGEVLYEQYF. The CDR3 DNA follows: TGTGCCAGCAGTCCCCGCCTGGGGGAAGTTCTCTACGAGCAGTACTTC.

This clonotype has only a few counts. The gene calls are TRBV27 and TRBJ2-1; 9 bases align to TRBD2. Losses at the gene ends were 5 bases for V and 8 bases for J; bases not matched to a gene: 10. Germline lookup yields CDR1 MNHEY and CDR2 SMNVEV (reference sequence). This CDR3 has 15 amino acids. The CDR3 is CASSPNPSGEDEQFF. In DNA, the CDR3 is TGTGCCAGCAGTCCCAACCCTAGCGGGGAGGATGAGCAGTTCTTC.

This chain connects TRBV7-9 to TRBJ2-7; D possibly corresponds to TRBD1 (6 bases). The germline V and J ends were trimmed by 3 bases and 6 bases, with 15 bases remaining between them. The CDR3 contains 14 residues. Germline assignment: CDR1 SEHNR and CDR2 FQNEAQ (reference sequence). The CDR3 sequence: CASSLVTGFPEQYF. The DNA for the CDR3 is TGTGCCAGCAGCTTGGTGACAGGATTTCCCGAGCAGTACTTC.